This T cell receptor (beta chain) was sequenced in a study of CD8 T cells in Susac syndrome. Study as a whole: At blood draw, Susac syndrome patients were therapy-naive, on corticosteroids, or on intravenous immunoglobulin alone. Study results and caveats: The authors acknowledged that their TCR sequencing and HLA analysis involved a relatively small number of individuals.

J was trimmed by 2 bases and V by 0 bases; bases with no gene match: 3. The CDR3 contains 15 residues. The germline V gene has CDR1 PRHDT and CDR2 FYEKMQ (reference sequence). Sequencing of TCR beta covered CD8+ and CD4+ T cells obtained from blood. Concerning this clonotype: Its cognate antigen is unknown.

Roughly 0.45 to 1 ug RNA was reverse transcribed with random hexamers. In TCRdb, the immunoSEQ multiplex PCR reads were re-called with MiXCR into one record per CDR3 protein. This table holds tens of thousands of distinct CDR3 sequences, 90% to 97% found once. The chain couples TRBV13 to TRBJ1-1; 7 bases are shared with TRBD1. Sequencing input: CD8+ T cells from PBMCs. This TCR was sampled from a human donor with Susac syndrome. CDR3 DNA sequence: TGTGCCAGCAGCTTAGGATCAGGGGGAAACACTGAAGCTTTCTTT. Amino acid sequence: CASSLGSGGNTEAFF.